These T cell receptor beta chains were read from a single sample in a study of technical replicates of blood from a few donors. TCRdb keeps only in-frame clones here, not all; method: immunoSEQ multiplex PCR. The data hold under 85,000 clones, with just under 95% observed a single time. Sequencing used T cells isolated from PBMCs. The receptors come from a human donor in good health. The CDR3 runs from the conserved cysteine through the conserved F or W. The D gene is left open where the match is weak. Rows may omit the clone size; those that give it use once, few, many or a size class.

size: NA
D: NA
V: TRBV18
J: TRBJ1-5
DNA: TGTGCCAGCTCACCAGTGGGCCGGGACATTAATCAGCCCCAGCATTTT
CDR3: CASSPVGRDINQPQHF

size: once
D: TRBD1
V: TRBV29-1
J: TRBJ2-3
DNA: TGCAGCGTAATCCGACTTCCGGGACAGGGAGGAGATACGCAGTATTTT
CDR3: CSVIRLPGQGGDTQYF

size: once
D: NA
V: TRBV4-2
J: TRBJ2-7
DNA: TGTGCCAGCAGCCCATCACAGGCCTACGAGCAGTACTTC
CDR3: CASSPSQAYEQYF

size: NA
D: TRBD1
V: TRBV6-1
J: TRBJ2-2
DNA: TGTGCCAGCAGTGGAAGCCGGGACAGTAGTCCGATATACACCGGGGAGCTGTTTTTT
CDR3: CASSGSRDSSPIYTGELFF

size: NA
D: NA
V: TRBV9
J: TRBJ2-6
DNA: TGTGCCAGCAGCCCTGAGCAGGCTCGGTCTGGGGCCAACGTCCTGACTTTC
CDR3: CASSPEQARSGANVLTF

size: NA
D: NA
V: TRBV9
J: TRBJ2-3
DNA: TGTGCCAGCACCTACAAGGAGACAGATACGCAGTATTTT
CDR3: CASTYKETDTQYF

size: NA
D: TRBD1
V: TRBV2
J: TRBJ2-3
DNA: TGTGCCAGCAGTAAGGGGGCGGGCACAGATACGCAGTATTTT
CDR3: CASSKGAGTDTQYF

size: NA
D: NA
V: TRBV30
J: TRBJ2-7
DNA: TGTGCCTGGAGCCTAAGCCTCTCCTACGAGCAGTACTTC
CDR3: CAWSLSLSYEQYF

size: once
D: TRBD1
V: TRBV28
J: TRBJ2-6
DNA: TGTGCCAGCAGTAAGCCCGGGACAGGGTCTGGGGCCAACGTCCTGACTTTC
CDR3: CASSKPGTGSGANVLTF

size: NA
D: NA
V: TRBV19
J: TRBJ1-1
DNA: TGTGCCAGCGGGGGACGGGACACTGAAGCTTTCTTT
CDR3: CASGGRDTEAFF

size: NA
D: NA
V: TRBV6-1
J: TRBJ2-6
DNA: TGTGCCAGCAGCCTCGGGGGCTCTGGGGCCAACGTCCTGACTTTC
CDR3: CASSLGGSGANVLTF

size: NA
D: TRBD1
V: TRBV6-5
J: TRBJ1-5
DNA: TGTGCCAGCAGGACAGGGGTGGGGCCCCAGCATTTT
CDR3: CASRTGVGPQHF

size: NA
D: NA
V: TRBV5-6
J: TRBJ1-2
DNA: TGTGCCAGCAGCTTCGGGGAAAGGTATGGCTACACCTTC
CDR3: CASSFGERYGYTF

size: NA
D: NA
V: TRBV15
J: TRBJ1-1
DNA: TGTGCCACCAGCAGAGATTACAGGAGAAGCACTGAAGCTTTCTTT
CDR3: CATSRDYRRSTEAFF

size: NA
D: TRBD1
V: TRBV5-6
J: TRBJ1-1
DNA: TGTGCCAGCAGCTGCCTCGGACAGGGCTGTACTGAAGCTTTCTTT
CDR3: CASSCLGQGCTEAFF

size: NA
D: NA
V: TRBV28
J: TRBJ1-2
DNA: TGTGCCAGCTTTCTTCAGGAGGACTATGGCTACACCTTC
CDR3: CASFLQEDYGYTF

size: NA
D: NA
V: TRBV4-1
J: TRBJ2-1
DNA: TGCGCCAGCAGCCAAGATTCCTCCCTAATTAACCCGGGGGTTGAGCAGTTCTTC
CDR3: CASSQDSSLINPGVEQFF

size: NA
D: TRBD1
V: TRBV6-1
J: TRBJ2-7
DNA: TGTGCCAGCTCCGTGACAGGGGGTTCCTACGAGCAGTACTTC
CDR3: CASSVTGGSYEQYF

size: NA
D: TRBD1
V: TRBV11-2
J: TRBJ2-7
DNA: TGTGCCAGCAGTAGGGACAGGGACGAGCAGTACTTC
CDR3: CASSRDRDEQYF

size: NA
D: TRBD1
V: TRBV19
J: TRBJ1-1
DNA: TGTGCCAGTAGTGTATGGACAGGGAACACTGAAGCTTTCTTT
CDR3: CASSVWTGNTEAFF

size: few
D: NA
V: TRBV5-8
J: TRBJ1-1
DNA: TGTGCCAGCAGCTTGGACGGCACGGGGAACACTGAAGCTTTCTTT
CDR3: CASSLDGTGNTEAFF

size: NA
D: NA
V: TRBV29-1
J: TRBJ1-3
DNA: TGCAGCGCAGACACCGGAGCAGCCGGGACTGGGGGAAACACCATATATTTT
CDR3: CSADTGAAGTGGNTIYF

size: NA
D: NA
V: TRBV18
J: TRBJ1-1
DNA: TGTGCCAGCTCACCCCTGGAGAGGGCGGAAGCTTTCTTT
CDR3: CASSPLERAEAFF

size: NA
D: TRBD1
V: TRBV4-3
J: TRBJ1-1
DNA: TGCGCCAGCAGCCAACTAATGACAGGGTGGAACACTGAAGCTTTCTTT
CDR3: CASSQLMTGWNTEAFF

size: NA
D: TRBD2
V: TRBV7-6
J: TRBJ2-7
DNA: TGTGCCAGCAGCTTTAGCGGGAGGTCGGAAGAGCAGTACTTC
CDR3: CASSFSGRSEEQYF

size: NA
D: NA
V: TRBV14
J: TRBJ2-4
DNA: TGTGCCAGCAGTCGTATCCAGGGCTCCAAAAACATTCAGTACTTC
CDR3: CASSRIQGSKNIQYF

size: NA
D: NA
V: TRBV14
J: TRBJ2-1
DNA: TGTGCCAGCAGCCAACCGGGGAATGAGCAGTTCTTC
CDR3: CASSQPGNEQFF

size: NA
D: TRBD2
V: TRBV7-3
J: TRBJ2-1
DNA: TGTGCCAGCAGCCTTCTAGCGGGAGGGCCTAATGAGCAGTTCTTC
CDR3: CASSLLAGGPNEQFF

size: NA
D: TRBD2
V: TRBV28
J: TRBJ2-3
DNA: TGTGCCAGCAGTTTATTATTTAGCGGGAGGGCCTCAGATACGCAGTATTTT
CDR3: CASSLLFSGRASDTQYF

size: NA
D: TRBD1
V: TRBV19
J: TRBJ1-2
DNA: TGTGCCAGTAGCCCGACAGGGCATGGCTACACCTTC
CDR3: CASSPTGHGYTF

size: NA
D: NA
V: TRBV12-5
J: TRBJ2-2
DNA: TGTGCTAGTGGTTTGACAGGGCCCGGGGAGCTGTTTTTT
CDR3: CASGLTGPGELFF

size: NA
D: NA
V: TRBV7-3
J: TRBJ1-2
DNA: TGTGCCAGCAGCCCAGTGCAGGGGTTTGAAAACTATGGCTACACCTTC
CDR3: CASSPVQGFENYGYTF

size: NA
D: TRBD2
V: TRBV7-8
J: TRBJ2-1
DNA: TGTGCCAGCAGCATACTAGCGGGAGGGCCCAATGAGCAGTTCTTC
CDR3: CASSILAGGPNEQFF

size: NA
D: TRBD1
V: TRBV25-1
J: TRBJ2-1
DNA: TGTGCCAGCAGTGCGCCCGGGACAGTTACCTACAATGAGCAGTTCTTC
CDR3: CASSAPGTVTYNEQFF

size: NA
D: TRBD1
V: TRBV2
J: TRBJ2-5
DNA: TGTGCCAGCAGTGGGACAGGCCAAGAGACCCAGTACTTC
CDR3: CASSGTGQETQYF

size: NA
D: NA
V: TRBV10-1
J: TRBJ2-7
DNA: TGCGCCAGCGGGCCGGCCAGGAGGGAGCAGTACTTC
CDR3: CASGPARREQYF

size: NA
D: NA
V: TRBV7-9
J: TRBJ1-3
DNA: TGTGCCAGCAGCTTAATACAGGGTCGGGACACCATATATTTT
CDR3: CASSLIQGRDTIYF

size: NA
D: TRBD1
V: TRBV9
J: TRBJ2-5
DNA: TGTGCCAGCGGGACAGGGGGGACGGAGACCCAGTACTTC
CDR3: CASGTGGTETQYF

size: NA
D: TRBD2
V: TRBV6-6
J: TRBJ2-7
DNA: TGTGCCAGCAGAACCGGGACTAGCGGGAAGTACGAGCAGTACTTC
CDR3: CASRTGTSGKYEQYF

size: NA
D: TRBD2
V: TRBV5-4
J: TRBJ2-1
DNA: TGTGCCAGCAGCTTGGTAGTACTAGCGGGAGTCGGCAATGAGCAGTTCTTC
CDR3: CASSLVVLAGVGNEQFF

size: NA
D: TRBD1
V: TRBV4-1
J: TRBJ1-5
DNA: TGCGCCAGCAGCCAAGAGGTCGACAGGGTGGACCAGCCCCAGCATTTT
CDR3: CASSQEVDRVDQPQHF

size: NA
D: TRBD1
V: TRBV25-1
J: TRBJ2-2
DNA: TGTGCCAGCAGTGGGTCGATGACAGGGGCCACCGGGGAGCTGTTTTTT
CDR3: CASSGSMTGATGELFF

size: NA
D: TRBD1
V: TRBV19
J: TRBJ1-5
DNA: TGTGCCAGTAGTACGCGGGACAGGGCCCATCAGCCCCAGCATTTT
CDR3: CASSTRDRAHQPQHF

size: NA
D: TRBD2
V: TRBV5-1
J: TRBJ2-7
DNA: TGCGCCAGCACTAGCGGATCCTACGAGCAGTACTTC
CDR3: CASTSGSYEQYF

size: medium-sized
D: NA
V: TRBV4-3
J: TRBJ2-6
DNA: TGCGCCAGCAGCCAAGATGGGAGCTCTGGGGCCAACGTCCTGACTTTC
CDR3: CASSQDGSSGANVLTF

size: NA
D: TRBD2
V: TRBV5-1
J: TRBJ2-1
DNA: TGCGCCAGCAGTTCGCGGGAGGGAAATGAGCAGTTCTTC
CDR3: CASSSREGNEQFF

size: NA
D: NA
V: TRBV7-9
J: TRBJ2-3
DNA: TGTGCCAGCAGCTTAGTCATTAGCACAGATACGCAGTATTTT
CDR3: CASSLVISTDTQYF

size: NA
D: NA
V: TRBV27
J: TRBJ2-3
DNA: TGTGCCAGCAGTTTGTCGGGGAGGACAGATACGCAGTATTTT
CDR3: CASSLSGRTDTQYF

size: NA
D: TRBD2
V: TRBV28
J: TRBJ2-7
DNA: TGTGCCAGCAGAAACCCCGGACTAGCGGGCTCGTCCTACGAGCAGTACTTC
CDR3: CASRNPGLAGSSYEQYF

size: NA
D: TRBD1
V: TRBV15
J: TRBJ1-2
DNA: TGTGCCACCAGCAGAGAGGAGACAGGGGCGGGTGGCTACACCTTC
CDR3: CATSREETGAGGYTF

size: NA
D: NA
V: TRBV4-1
J: TRBJ1-3
DNA: TGCGCCAGCAGCCAAGATCGGGGAGGGAAGGGCACCATATATTTT
CDR3: CASSQDRGGKGTIYF

size: NA
D: NA
V: TRBV11-1
J: TRBJ2-7
DNA: TGTGCCAGCAGCTTAGTAAGGAGCAGCGACGAGCAGTACTTC
CDR3: CASSLVRSSDEQYF

size: NA
D: NA
V: TRBV5-4
J: TRBJ2-1
DNA: TGTGCCAGCAGCTTGTCTAGCGTCTCCTACAATGAGCAGTTCTTC
CDR3: CASSLSSVSYNEQFF